What follows are 11 T cell receptor beta chains derived from one specimen sequenced in a study of chemoradiotherapy in HPV16-positive cancers. Using immunoSEQ multiplex PCR, the repertoire was profiled, and TCRdb retains in-frame clones only, with some absent. This table has 10,000 to 11,000 clones, 86% appearing once. The source material was blood, sampled from a patient who underwent chemoradiotherapy. The receptors derive from a human donor with HPV-associated anogenital cancer.

The chain joins TRBV27 to TRBJ2-2; D gene unclear. This CDR3 spans 13 amino acids. The germline gives CDR1 MNHEY, CDR2 SMNVEV (reference sequence). Between the trimmed V and J ends, which lost 4 bases and 5 bases, there was a span of 8 bases. For the CDR3, the DNA is TGTGCCAGCAGTTCCGGCAGAACCGGGGAGCTGTTTTTT. It encodes CASSSGRTGELFF.

J is TRBJ2-7 and V is TRBV2; D might be TRBD2 (6 bases). Germline V CDR1 and CDR2: SNHLY, FYNNEI. V was shortened by 5 bases and J by 3 bases, with 8 bases between the two germline ends. The CDR3 sequence is 12 residues long. The CDR3 nucleotides are TGTGCCAGCAGTTTGACTAGCTACGAGCAGTACTTC. Protein sequence: CASSLTSYEQYF.

The rearrangement uses TRBV5-8 and TRBJ2-5; no clear D. Germline V gene lookup returns CDR1 SGHTS and CDR2 YDEGEE. Trimming removed 0 bases at V and 3 bases at J, with 12 bases between. The CDR3 is 15 amino acids. The CDR3 region has the DNA TGTGCCAGCAGCTTGGTCGGAAGACCTGAAGAGACCCAGTACTTC. This translates into CASSLVGRPEETQYF.

This sequence joins TRBV9 and TRBJ2-3; D is perhaps TRBD2 (5 bases). The CDR3 is 14 amino acids. The ends were cut back, 4 bases at V and 5 bases at J, with 14 bases in the middle. Germline V gives CDR1 SGDLS, CDR2 YYNGEE. The chain's CDR3 is CASSPGLARDTQYF. CDR3 nucleotide sequence: TGTGCCAGCAGCCCTGGCTTAGCGAGAGATACGCAGTATTTT.

The chain links TRBV4-3 to TRBJ2-7; perhaps TRBD1 as D (6 bases). From germline, CDR1 is LGHNA and CDR2 YSLEER. This CDR3 has 16 residues. The ends were cut back, 0 bases at V and 5 bases at J, with 17 bases in the middle. Written as DNA, the CDR3 is TGCGCCAGCAGCCAAGAGAGAGACAGGCCCTCGCACGAGCAGTACTTC. The encoded protein is CASSQERDRPSHEQYF.

The chain joins TRBV7-9 to TRBJ1-3, with D maybe TRBD1 (5 bases). Germline V gene sequence: CDR1 SEHNR, CDR2 FQNEAQ (reference sequence). The CDR3 extends over 16 amino acids. Trimming took 5 bases from V and 3 from J, leaving 17 bases between them. CDR3 loop: CASSPSGWDLGNTIYF. CDR3 nucleotide sequence: TGTGCCAGCAGCCCCTCAGGGTGGGACCTTGGAAACACCATATATTTT. The full variable domain, completed using reference TRBV7-9 and TRBJ1-3, is DTGVSQNPRHKITKRGQNVTFRCDPISEHNRLYWYRQTLGQGPEFLTYFQNEAQLEKSRLLSDRFSAERPKGSFSTLEIQRTEQGDSAMYLCASSPSGWDLGNTIYFGEGSWLTVV.

This chain links TRBV6-1 with TRBJ2-1, with D possibly matching TRBD1 (6 bases). Trimming shortened V by 5 bases and J by 1 base, and 18 bases separated the two germline ends. The CDR3 sequence is 17 residues long. The germline CDR1 and CDR2 sequences are MNHNS and SASEGT. The CDR3 DNA reads TGTGCCAGCAGTAAAGACCTACAGGGAAGTTCCTACAATGAGCAGTTCTTC. This encodes CASSKDLQGSSYNEQFF.

The chain joins TRBV4-3 to TRBJ2-1, with D possibly being TRBD2 (6 bases). Germline CDR1 LGHNA, CDR2 YSLEER. The CDR3 spans 15 residues. V was clipped by 0 bases and J by 9 bases, with 15 bases between them. The CDR3 here is CASSQEGGRGGEQFF. In DNA form, the CDR3 reads TGCGCCAGCAGCCAAGAAGGAGGTAGGGGAGGTGAGCAGTTCTTC.

The rearrangement uses TRBV19 and TRBJ2-7, with 7 positions matching TRBD1. The germline V gene encodes CDR1 LNHDA and CDR2 SQIVND (reference sequence). The CDR3 contains 14 residues. Germline trimming cut 8 bases from V and 4 bases from J; bases unmatched to any gene: 11. The CDR3 DNA reads as TGTGCCAGTTCCCGTAAGGGGGCCAAGTACGAGCAGTACTTC. This translates into CASSRKGAKYEQYF.

The genes are TRBV2 and TRBJ1-2; the D gene is possibly TRBD1 (5 bases). V was trimmed by 4 bases and J by 4 bases, leaving 16 bases between them. The germline gives CDR1 SNHLY, CDR2 FYNNEI. The CDR3 loop spans 15 amino acids. DNA for the CDR3: TGTGCCAGCAGTGGTAAGACAGTTGACGCCTATGGCTACACCTTC. Residues: CASSGKTVDAYGYTF.

V gene TRBV5-1 combines with J gene TRBJ2-1; maybe TRBD2 (6 bases). The germline CDR1 and CDR2 sequences are SGHRS and YFSETQ. The CDR3 totals 15 residues. Trimming stripped 1 base from V and 0 bases from J, with 8 bases between. The CDR3 bases are TGCGCCAGCAGCTTGCCTAGCGACTCCTACAATGAGCAGTTCTTC. Its translation is CASSLPSDSYNEQFF.